Following are 11 T cell receptor beta chains from one sample sequenced in a study of human T cells and chemical hapten exposure (dated by TCRdb to the early 2020s). The protocol used for the library was RACE. TCRdb shows the sequencer as NextSeq 500. The public sequencing data were trimmed at Q25 with fastp and processed into clonotypes with MiXCR by TCRdb, which kept only in-frame beta chains. Every CDR3 protein is listed once, alongside the most common genes and DNA of its rows. The sample table shows around 130,000 distinct CDR3 sequences, and 9% to 10% are seen once. The ten largest clones add up to approximately 2% of the sample. This specimen's time point label, interpreted: healthy volunteer bleed at 2 weeks. Total RNA was extracted from unfractionated whole blood collected in Tempus Blood RNA tubes. The sample taken for sequencing was whole blood. The receptors were sampled from a male donor in good health. Some clones in this sample may be carry-over from other donors' samples.

As regards this clonotype: Possible read error: a much larger clone is one base away. V gene TRBV4-1 combines with J gene TRBJ2-3, with D possibly TRBD2 on 5 matching bases. The CDR3 is 16 amino acids. CDR1 is MGHRA, CDR2 YSYEKL, per germline. The CDR3 coding sequence is TGCACCAGCAGCCAAGGTTGGGGAGTTGCGACAGATACGCAGTATTTT. Its translation is CTSSQGWGVATDTQYF.

This clonotype was seen only a few times. The genes are TRBV7-9 and TRBJ1-1; tentatively, D is TRBD1 (5 bases). Germline V lookup: CDR1 SEHNR, CDR2 FQNEAQ (reference sequence). The V end lost 5 bases, the J end lost 4 bases, and 14 bases lay between the germline ends. There are 14 residues in the CDR3. This CDR3 is CASSLGGGGTEAFF. In nucleotides, the CDR3 is TGTGCCAGCAGCCTTGGTGGGGGGGGCACTGAAGCTTTCTTT. The variable domain in full, with the rest retrieved from reference TRBV7-9 and TRBJ1-1, is DTGVSQNPRHKITKRGQNVTFRCDPISEHNRLYWYRQTLGQGPEFLTYFQNEAQLEKSRLLSDRFSAERPKGSFSTLEIQRTEQGDSAMYLCASSLGGGGTEAFFGQGTRLTVV.

This clonotype was recorded at least ten times. The chain joins TRBV25-1 to TRBJ1-1, with 8 positions matching TRBD1. V lost 6 bases, J lost 4 bases, and 10 bases stayed unmatched. CDR3 length: 15 residues. Per the germline V gene, CDR1 is MGHDK and CDR2 is SYGVNS. CDR3 residues: CASRAQGARGTEAFF. CDR3 nucleotide sequence: TGTGCCAGCAGGGCCCAGGGGGCGCGAGGCACTGAAGCTTTCTTT. The full variable domain, its missing parts supplied by reference TRBV25-1 and TRBJ1-1, is EADIYQTPRYLVIGTGKKITLECSQTMGHDKMYWYQQDPGMELHLIHYSYGVNSTEKGDLSSESTVSRIRTEHFPLTLESARPSHTSQYLCASRAQGARGTEAFFGQGTRLTVV.

The chain is built from TRBV19 and TRBJ1-5; D gene uncertain. The V end lost 5 bases, the J end lost 4 bases, and 12 bases lay between the germline ends. The V gene's germline CDR1 is LNHDA and CDR2 SQIVND (reference sequence). This CDR3 has 14 amino acids. The DNA for the CDR3 is TGTGCCAGTAGTTTATCGAGGTTGAATCAGCCCCAGCATTTT. This codes for CASSLSRLNQPQHF.

This clonotype was recorded at least ten times. The chain links TRBV7-6 to TRBJ1-2; 9 bases match TRBD1. The germline V gene encodes CDR1 SGHVS and CDR2 FNYEAQ. Trimming at V came to 1 base and at J to 7 bases, leaving 7 bases not matched to a gene. The CDR3 consists of 15 residues. DNA of the CDR3: TGTGCCAGCAGCTTAGGGGACAGGGAAATCTCTGGCTACACCTTC. Translating it yields CASSLGDREISGYTF.

This clonotype appeared many times. The rearrangement joins TRBV11-2 to TRBJ2-2, with D hard to call. The CDR3 has 16 amino acids. The V gene lost 1 base and the J gene lost 0 bases, with 9 bases spanning the gap. The germline V gene has CDR1 SGHAT and CDR2 FQNNGV. The CDR3 spells CASSLAQRPNTGELFF. The CDR3 coding sequence is TGTGCCAGCAGCTTAGCGCAGAGACCGAACACCGGGGAGCTGTTTTTT. Full variable domain (rest looked up from reference TRBV11-2 and TRBJ2-2): EAGVAQSPRYKIIEKRQSVAFWCNPISGHATLYWYQQILGQGPKLLIQFQNNGVVDDSQLPKDRFSAERLKGVDSTLKIQPAKLEDSAVYLCASSLAQRPNTGELFFGEGSRLTVL.

The chain employs TRBV20-1 and TRBJ2-4; 12 positions agree with TRBD2. V lost 5 bases to trimming and J lost 2 bases; unmatched junction nucleotides: 13. The CDR3 contains 18 residues. Germline loops: CDR1 DFQATT, CDR2 SNEGSKA (reference sequence). The CDR3: CSAPKGPLAGGSKNIQYF. DNA for the CDR3: TGCAGTGCTCCTAAGGGGCCTCTAGCGGGAGGGTCCAAAAACATTCAGTACTTC.

This clonotype showed up many times. The DNA of the CDR3 is TGTGCCTGGAGTCAAGGTCCCGAGCAGTACTTC. The encoded protein is CAWSQGPEQYF. V and J are TRBV30 and TRBJ2-7; the D is unclear. Trimming left V 2 bases short and J 6 bases short, with 8 bases between. The CDR3 is 11 residues long. CDR1 is GTSNPN, CDR2 SVGIG, per germline (reference sequence).

The chain couples TRBV6-1 to TRBJ1-4; tentative D call: TRBD1 (6 bases). Trimming took off 3 bases at V and 9 bases at J, with 14 bases between the two ends. This CDR3 has 14 residues. Per the germline V gene, CDR1 is MNHNS and CDR2 is SASEGT. CDR3 region: CASSDAGASKKLFF. The DNA of the CDR3 is TGTGCCAGCAGTGACGCGGGGGCCAGTAAAAAACTGTTTTTT.

In nucleotides, the CDR3 is TGTGCCAGCAGCTACGGGACTAGCGCGGCCACAGATACGCAGTATTTT. This gives the protein CASSYGTSAATDTQYF. The V call is TRBV5-4, the J call TRBJ2-3, with 10 bases matching TRBD2. The CDR3 sequence is 16 residues long. Per germline, CDR1 SGHNT and CDR2 YYREEE (reference sequence). With 3 bases clipped from V and 2 bases from J, the junction kept 6 bases outside the gene matches.

This clonotype showed up just a few times. The V and J genes are TRBV7-7 and TRBJ2-5; D ambiguous. With 6 bases removed from V and 0 bases from J, the gap between germline ends came to 8 bases. The CDR3 sequence is 13 residues long. Germline V gene lookup returns CDR1 SSHAT and CDR2 FNYEAQ (reference sequence). In DNA, the CDR3 is TGTGCCAGCAGTCCCCGGTACCAAGAGACCCAGTACTTC. Translated: CASSPRYQETQYF.